This TCR beta chain was found in a study of T-cell memory formation after mild COVID-19. Study in general: Clusters of TCRs were largely donor specific. The study, taken as a whole, reports: The study detected some responding clones in pre-infection memory, suggesting cross-reactive memory joined. Confirmation of SARS-CoV-2 specificity was lacking for second-wave clones peaking day 37.

TCRdb re-analysed the 5' RACE reads in MiXCR, keeping a single row per CDR3 protein. The data show roughly 510,000 distinct CDR3 sequences, approximately 15% seen once. About this clonotype: What it binds is unknown.

The CDR3 contains 15 residues. Per germline, CDR1 MNHEY and CDR2 SVGEGT. V lost 2 bases and J lost 3, with 13 bases in between. This TCR came from an adult woman who had mild COVID-19 (a few samples of this study predate the infection). Cell type and time point are not known. Sequencing was performed on PBMCs or a T cell subset sorted from them (not recorded which). The J gene is TRBJ1-2, the V gene TRBV6-2 or TRBV6-3; D may be TRBD1 (5 bases). This chain's CDR3 is CASSYQGASHYGYTF. The CDR3 DNA follows: TGTGCCAGCAGTTACCAGGGCGCGTCCCACTATGGCTACACCTTC.